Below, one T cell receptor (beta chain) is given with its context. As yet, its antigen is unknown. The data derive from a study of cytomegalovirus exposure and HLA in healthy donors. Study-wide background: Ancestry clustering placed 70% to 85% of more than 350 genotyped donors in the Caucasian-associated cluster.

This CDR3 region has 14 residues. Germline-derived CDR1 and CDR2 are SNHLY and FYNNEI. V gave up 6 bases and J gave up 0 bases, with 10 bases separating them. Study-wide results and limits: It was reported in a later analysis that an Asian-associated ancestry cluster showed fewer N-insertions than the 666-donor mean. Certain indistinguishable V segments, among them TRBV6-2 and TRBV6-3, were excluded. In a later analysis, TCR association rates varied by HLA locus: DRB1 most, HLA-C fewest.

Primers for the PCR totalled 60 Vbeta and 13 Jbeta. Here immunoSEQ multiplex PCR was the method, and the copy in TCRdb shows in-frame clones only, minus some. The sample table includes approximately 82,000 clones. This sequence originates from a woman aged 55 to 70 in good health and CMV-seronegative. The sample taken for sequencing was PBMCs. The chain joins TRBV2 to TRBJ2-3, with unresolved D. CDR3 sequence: CASSPVLSTDTQYF. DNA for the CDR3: TGTGCCAGCAGCCCGGTCCTAAGCACAGATACGCAGTATTTT.